Listed below are T cell receptor beta chains from one sample, sequenced in a study of blood T cell repertoires in COVID-19. Profiling relied on immunoSEQ multiplex PCR, and the TCRdb table lists in-frame clones only, not all of them. The sample lists approximately 210,000 clones; approximately 82% were seen once. The material sequenced was peripheral blood. The receptor source for this set is a woman between 40 and 50 years old with acute or convalescent COVID-19. Each CDR3 is given with its conserved first and last residue. Each record gives: V gene, D gene, J gene, clone size, CDR3 protein, CDR3 DNA. The D gene is left open where the match is weak. Size tells how often a clone was seen (once, few, many) or the class of an expanded clone, and some rows leave it out.

TRBV5-4,TRBD1,TRBJ1-2,-,CASRSSYRGLSYGYTF,TGTGCCAGCAGGTCGTCTTACAGGGGGCTAAGCTATGGCTACACCTTC
TRBV4-2,TRBD2,TRBJ2-2,-,CASSQPGLAVNTGELFF,TGTGCCAGCAGCCAACCGGGACTAGCGGTAAACACCGGGGAGCTGTTTTTT
TRBV25-1,TRBD2,TRBJ2-7,-,CASSRTSAGYEQYF,TGTGCCAGCAGCAGGACTAGCGCCGGTTACGAGCAGTACTTC
TRBV19,-,TRBJ1-1,-,CASTRDRPNTEAFF,TGTGCCAGTACCAGGGATCGGCCGAACACTGAAGCTTTCTTT
TRBV11-3,TRBD2,TRBJ2-7,-,CASSLVWGTSGMTYEQYF,TGTGCCAGCAGCTTAGTTTGGGGGACTAGCGGGATGACCTACGAGCAGTACTTC
TRBV9,TRBD1,TRBJ2-7,-,CASSAETGIYEQYF,TGTGCCAGCAGCGCCGAGACAGGGATCTACGAGCAGTACTTC
TRBV7-6,TRBD1,TRBJ1-6,-,CASSLATGVGSPLHF,TGTGCCAGCAGCTTAGCGACAGGGGTAGGATCACCCCTCCACTTT
TRBV10-3,TRBD2,TRBJ2-1,-,CAISDPTSGAHFSYNEQFF,TGTGCCATCAGTGATCCGACTAGCGGGGCCCACTTTTCCTACAATGAGCAGTTCTTC
TRBV2,TRBD2,TRBJ2-7,few,CASSEPASGVISYEQYF,TGTGCCAGCAGTGAACCTGCTAGCGGGGTGATCTCCTACGAGCAGTACTTC
TRBV15,-,TRBJ1-4,-,CATSRRSEYEKLFF,TGTGCCACCAGCAGACGGTCCGAATATGAAAAACTGTTTTTT
TRBV12-3/TRBV12-4,TRBD1,TRBJ1-3,-,CASSSGQGYTIYF,TGTGCCAGCAGTTCCGGACAGGGTTACACCATATATTTT
TRBV9,TRBD1,TRBJ1-2,few,CASTKGHRGPPYGYTF,TGTGCCAGCACCAAAGGCCACAGGGGCCCCCCCTATGGCTACACCTTC
TRBV19,-,TRBJ1-6,-,CASSIETSRGDSPLHF,TGTGCCAGTAGTATCGAAACATCCAGGGGCGATTCACCCCTCCACTTT
TRBV7-9,TRBD1,TRBJ1-5,few,CASSRQGSNQPQHF,TGTGCCAGCAGTCGACAGGGGAGCAATCAGCCCCAGCATTTT
TRBV12-5,-,TRBJ1-2,-,CASGLGVADNYGYTF,TGTGCTAGTGGATTGGGAGTAGCTGATAACTATGGCTACACCTTC
TRBV4-3,TRBD1,TRBJ1-3,-,CASSHVLQGASGNTIYF,TGCGCCAGCAGCCACGTGTTGCAGGGGGCCTCTGGAAACACCATATATTTT
TRBV10-2,-,TRBJ1-2,-,CASSEGADYGYTF,TGCGCCAGCAGTGAGGGAGCAGACTATGGCTACACCTTC
TRBV19,-,TRBJ2-2,-,CAGSTPGDTGELFF,TGTGCCGGCTCAACCCCGGGAGACACCGGGGAGCTGTTTTTT
TRBV12-3/TRBV12-4,-,TRBJ1-2,-,CASSWSLSGYTF,TGTGCCAGCAGTTGGTCACTAAGTGGCTACACCTTC
TRBV27,-,TRBJ2-4,-,CASSLSLPTKNIQYF,TGTGCCAGCAGTTTATCCCTGCCCACTAAAAACATTCAGTACTTC
TRBV10-3,TRBD1,TRBJ1-5,-,CAIRFDRDQPQHF,TGTGCCATCAGGTTTGACAGGGACCAGCCCCAGCATTTT
TRBV10-3,-,TRBJ1-2,-,CAISESQQPRGYGYTF,TGTGCCATCAGTGAGTCCCAACAGCCTCGGGGCTATGGCTACACCTTC
TRBV7-2,-,TRBJ2-1,-,CASNGYNEQFF,TGTGCCAGCAACGGGTACAATGAGCAGTTCTTC
TRBV27,-,TRBJ2-1,-,CASSFISESYNEQFF,TGTGCCAGCAGTTTCATTAGCGAGTCATACAATGAGCAGTTCTTC
TRBV3-1/TRBV3-2,-,TRBJ2-3,-,CASSQWIRGVGDTDTQYF,TGTGCCAGCAGCCAATGGATCAGGGGTGTTGGTGACACAGATACGCAGTATTTT
TRBV30,-,TRBJ1-1,-,CAFRVNTEAFF,TGTGCTTTCAGGGTGAACACTGAAGCTTTCTTT
TRBV12-3/TRBV12-4,TRBD1,TRBJ2-1,few,CASSLTGVYEQFF,TGTGCCAGCAGTTTGACAGGGGTCTATGAGCAGTTCTTC
TRBV7-9,-,TRBJ2-3,once,CASTHGERAPIPSGDTQYF,TGTGCCAGCACCCACGGTGAGCGGGCTCCGATTCCGAGCGGAGATACGCAGTATTTT
TRBV7-2,-,TRBJ1-2,-,CASSLTRDNYGYTF,TGTGCCAGCAGCTTAACGAGAGATAACTATGGCTACACCTTC
TRBV19,-,TRBJ2-7,-,CASSIGSRGDRSYEQYF,TGTGCCAGTAGTATCGGGAGTCGGGGCGATCGCTCCTACGAGCAGTACTTC
TRBV6-2/TRBV6-3,TRBD1,TRBJ2-7,-,CASGRLGQGAYEQYF,TGTGCCAGCGGCCGCCTCGGACAGGGGGCCTACGAGCAGTACTTC
TRBV2,TRBD2,TRBJ2-1,-,CASSEILADYNEQFF,TGTGCCAGCAGTGAAATACTAGCGGATTACAATGAGCAGTTCTTC
TRBV16,TRBD2,TRBJ2-7,-,CASSQSRQGGDEQYF,TGTGCCAGCAGCCAATCAAGGCAGGGAGGGGACGAGCAGTACTTC
TRBV4-1,-,TRBJ1-1,few,CASSQLYGTEAFF,TGCGCCAGCAGCCAACTTTACGGGACTGAAGCTTTCTTT
TRBV2,TRBD1,TRBJ1-6,few,CASRAPGQGALVSYNSPLHF,TGTGCCAGCAGGGCCCCCGGACAGGGGGCTTTGGTGTCCTATAATTCACCCCTCCACTTT
TRBV4-1,TRBD1,TRBJ1-2,few,CASSHRTGDGYTF,TGCGCCAGCAGCCACAGGACAGGGGACGGCTACACCTTC
TRBV13,TRBD2,TRBJ2-1,-,CASSRGTSGFNEQFF,TGTGCCAGCAGCCGAGGGACTAGCGGATTCAATGAGCAGTTCTTC
TRBV24-1,TRBD2,TRBJ2-7,-,CATSDPSGSYEQYF,TGTGCCACCAGTGACCCTAGCGGGAGCTACGAGCAGTACTTC
TRBV4-2,-,TRBJ1-4,-,CASSRESTSGNEKLFF,TGTGCCAGCAGCCGCGAGAGTACCTCGGGTAATGAAAAACTGTTTTTT
TRBV7-8,-,TRBJ2-1,-,CASSSGVVEQFF,TGTGCCAGCAGCTCAGGGGTAGTTGAGCAGTTCTTC
TRBV19,-,TRBJ1-2,once,CASSIDASGVYGYTF,TGTGCCAGTAGTATAGATGCATCGGGGGTCTATGGCTACACCTTC
TRBV18,-,TRBJ2-1,-,CASSPIRTNKDEQFF,TGTGCCAGCTCACCAATAAGGACAAATAAGGATGAGCAGTTCTTC
TRBV5-1,-,TRBJ1-2,-,CASSLEDRPNYGYTF,TGCGCCAGCAGCTTGGAAGACAGACCAAACTATGGCTACACCTTC
TRBV5-1,-,TRBJ1-1,-,CASSLGPEAFF,TGCGCCAGCAGCTTGGGGCCTGAAGCTTTCTTT
TRBV15,-,TRBJ2-7,-,CATSRAREGEQYF,TGTGCCACCAGCAGAGCACGAGAGGGCGAGCAGTACTTC